A single sample gave rise to the 9 T cell receptor beta chains below, sequenced in a study of blood T cell repertoires in COVID-19. Sequenced by immunoSEQ multiplex PCR; TCRdb stores in-frame clones only, minus some. The sample shows about 260,000 clones, roughly 87% of them seen only once. Sequenced: peripheral blood. Every receptor here comes from a woman aged 45-59 years who had recovered from COVID-19.

The chain joins TRBV29-1 to TRBJ1-5; D remains ambiguous. Trimming shortened V by 4 bases and J by 2 bases, and 9 bases separated the two germline ends. The V gene's germline CDR1 is SQVTM and CDR2 ANQGSEA. The CDR3 covers 13 residues. CDR3 bases: TGCAGCGTTGCGGGAGCCGGCAATCAGCCCCAGCATTTT. It specifies CSVAGAGNQPQHF. Using reference TRBV29-1 and TRBJ1-5 for the parts outside the CDR3, the full variable domain is SAVISQKPSRDICQRGTSLTIQCQVDSQVTMMFWYRQQPGQSLTLIATANQGSEATYESGFVIDKFPISRPNLTFSTLTVSNMSPEDSSIYLCSVAGAGNQPQHFGDGTRLSIL.

A few counts support this clone. This chain joins TRBV6-5 and TRBJ1-4; D may be TRBD1 (6 bases). Trimming left V 5 bases short and J 7 bases short, with 14 bases between. This CDR3 has 14 amino acids. Germline assignment: CDR1 MNHEY and CDR2 SVGAGI. Here the CDR3 DNA reads TGTGCCAGCAGTCCCGGGGGGGCCGGTGAAAAACTGTTTTTT. Residues: CASSPGGAGEKLFF.

The rearrangement links TRBV7-9 to TRBJ1-1; 7 bases are shared with TRBD1. Germline-derived CDR1 and CDR2 are SEHNR and FQNEAQ (reference sequence). V trimming: 5 bases; J trimming: 6 bases; junction bases outside the gene matches: 15. CDR3 length: 16 amino acids. The chain's CDR3 is CASSTGRQGWKAEAFF. CDR3 DNA sequence: TGTGCCAGCAGCACCGGTAGACAGGGCTGGAAAGCTGAAGCTTTCTTT.

The genes are TRBV11-2 and TRBJ1-3, with D maybe TRBD1 (6 bases). The germline gives CDR1 SGHAT, CDR2 FQNNGV. The CDR3 runs to 17 residues. The V and J ends lost 5 bases and 2 bases respectively, with 19 bases between them. The CDR3 sequence is CASSPYPGQLAGNTIYF. For the CDR3, the DNA is TGTGCCAGCAGCCCCTACCCCGGACAGCTTGCTGGAAACACCATATATTTT.

The gene calls are TRBV5-1 and TRBJ2-2; 12 positions agree with TRBD2. Germline assignment: CDR1 SGHRS and CDR2 YFSETQ. CDR3 length: 16 amino acids. Germline trimming cut 2 bases from V and 3 bases from J; bases unmatched to any gene: 2. CDR3 residues: CASSLLAGGHTGELFF. CDR3 bases: TGCGCCAGCAGCTTACTAGCGGGAGGACACACCGGGGAGCTGTTTTTT.

V is TRBV9 and J is TRBJ1-1; D is perhaps TRBD1 (6 bases). The germline V gene encodes CDR1 SGDLS and CDR2 YYNGEE. Trimming pared 0 bases from V and 9 bases from J, leaving 15 bases between. The CDR3 has 14 residues. CDR3 sequence (DNA): TGTGCCAGCAGCGTAGTTCAGGGGAGCGCAAAAGCTTTCTTT. This translates into CASSVVQGSAKAFF.

This clone has just one count. V is TRBV24-1 and J is TRBJ2-2; tentatively, D is TRBD1 (8 bases). The V and J ends lost 9 bases and 3 bases respectively, with 16 bases between them. Germline V gene lookup returns CDR1 KGHDR and CDR2 SFDVKD. The CDR3 length is 15 residues. The CDR3 here is CATSSTGGDTGELFF. The CDR3, as DNA: TGTGCCACCTCTTCCACAGGGGGGGACACCGGGGAGCTGTTTTTT.

The chain couples TRBV7-8 to TRBJ1-1; TRBD1 might be the D (6 bases). Germline lookup yields CDR1 SGHVS and CDR2 FQNEAQ. V was trimmed by 5 bases and J by 4 bases, leaving 17 bases between them. CDR3 length: 15 amino acids. CDR3 in DNA: TGTGCCAGCAGCACATACAGGGCTAGGAGCACTGAAGCTTTCTTT. It yields the protein CASSTYRARSTEAFF. Full variable domain (rest looked up from reference TRBV7-8 and TRBJ1-1): GAGVSQSPRYKVAKRGQDVALRCDPISGHVSLFWYQQALGQGPEFLTYFQNEAQLDKSGLPSDRFFAERPEGSVSTLKIQRTQQEDSAVYLCASSTYRARSTEAFFGQGTRLTVV.

This chain links TRBV6-2 or TRBV6-3 with TRBJ2-2; TRBD2 is a possible D gene (6 bases). The CDR3 contains 18 residues. The V and J ends lost 2 bases and 2 bases respectively, with 18 bases between them. Germline loops: CDR1 MNHEY, CDR2 SVGEGT. CDR3 amino acids: CASSYPSRGLSNTGELFF. In nucleotides, the CDR3 is TGTGCCAGCAGTTACCCCTCCCGGGGACTTAGTAACACCGGGGAGCTGTTTTTT.